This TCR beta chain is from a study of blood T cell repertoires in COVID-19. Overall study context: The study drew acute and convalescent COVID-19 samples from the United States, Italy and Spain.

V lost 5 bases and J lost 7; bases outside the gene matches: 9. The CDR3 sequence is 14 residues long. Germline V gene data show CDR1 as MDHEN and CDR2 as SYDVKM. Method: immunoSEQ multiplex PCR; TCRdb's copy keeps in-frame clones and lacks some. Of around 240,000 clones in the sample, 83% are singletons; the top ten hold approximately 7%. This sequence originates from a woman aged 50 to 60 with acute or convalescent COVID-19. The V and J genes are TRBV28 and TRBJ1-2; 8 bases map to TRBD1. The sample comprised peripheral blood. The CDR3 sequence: CASSILQGAFGYTF. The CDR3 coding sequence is TGTGCCAGCAGTATCCTTCAGGGGGCCTTTGGCTACACCTTC.